Presented here are 20 T cell receptor beta chains from one specimen sequenced in a study of T cells after somatic rescue of genetic block. Data came from immunoSEQ multiplex PCR; TCRdb stores just in-frame clones and leaves some out. The table shows more than 9,500 clones, with 70% to 75% occurring only once. The specimen was peripheral blood mononuclear cells (PBMCs). All receptors come from a boy aged 10-17 years.

The V and J genes are TRBV7-2 and TRBJ2-5, with D tentatively TRBD1 (6 bases). The V gene lost 0 bases and the J gene lost 5 bases, with 13 bases spanning the gap. Germline loops: CDR1 SGHTA, CDR2 FQGNSA. The CDR3 extends over 15 amino acids. The CDR3 DNA follows: TGTGCCAGCAGCTTAGCCCTTGGGGGCATGGAGACCCAGTACTTC. Amino acid sequence: CASSLALGGMETQYF.

The gene calls are TRBV30 and TRBJ2-5, with D unresolved. Germline CDR1 and CDR2: GTSNPN and SVGIG (reference sequence). The ends were cut back, 0 bases at V and 4 bases at J, with 3 bases in the middle. The CDR3 length is 11 residues. The CDR3 sequence: CAWSVGETQYF. CDR3 DNA: TGTGCCTGGAGTGTAGGAGAGACCCAGTACTTC.

The chain uses TRBV7-3 and TRBJ2-7; 10 nucleotides match TRBD2. Germline-derived CDR1 and CDR2 are SGHTA and FQGTGA. The CDR3 sequence is 15 residues long. V shed 1 base, J shed 4 bases, and the junction held 4 bases outside the gene matches. The CDR3 loop is CASSLKTSGPYEQYF. The DNA for the CDR3 is TGTGCCAGCAGCTTAAAGACTAGCGGGCCGTACGAGCAGTACTTC.

The gene calls are TRBV6-1 and TRBJ1-1; a possible D gene is TRBD1 (6 bases). The CDR3 is 15 amino acids. Deletions cut 3 bases from V and 5 bases from J, with 16 bases between. Germline loops: CDR1 MNHNS, CDR2 SASEGT. For the CDR3, the DNA is TGTGCCAGCAGTGAGAGGGGATACAGGGAGACTGAAGCTTTCTTT. It is translated as CASSERGYRETEAFF.

This chain links TRBV30 with TRBJ2-5; maybe TRBD1 (6 bases). There are 14 residues in the CDR3. Germline CDR1 GTSNPN, CDR2 SVGIG (reference sequence). The V and J ends lost 2 bases and 2 bases respectively, with 12 bases between them. Written as DNA, the CDR3 is TGTGCCTGGAGTTCGGGACACCTTCAAGAGACCCAGTACTTC. Residues: CAWSSGHLQETQYF.

This clone was detected a few times. V is TRBV7-9 and J is TRBJ2-7; 7 bases align to TRBD1. J was trimmed by 4 bases and V by 5 bases; bases with no gene match: 11. From germline, CDR1 is SEHNR and CDR2 FQNEAQ (reference sequence). This CDR3 is built from 15 residues. Here the CDR3 reads CASSTSFSRGYEQYF. The CDR3 DNA follows: TGTGCCAGCAGCACATCCTTTAGCAGGGGGTACGAGCAGTACTTC.

This clone is hyperexpanded. This chain uses TRBV29-1 with TRBJ2-1; D possibly uses TRBD1 or TRBD2 (6 bases each). Per germline, CDR1 SQVTM and CDR2 ANQGSEA. Trimming took 3 bases from V and 3 from J, leaving 18 bases between them. CDR3 size: 16 residues. The CDR3 loop is CSVEEGDSTNYNEQFF. DNA of the CDR3: TGCAGCGTTGAGGAGGGGGATTCGACCAACTACAATGAGCAGTTCTTC.

The chain couples TRBV18 to TRBJ1-2, with D possibly matching TRBD1 (5 bases). Trimming shortened V by 2 bases and J by 3 bases, and 10 bases separated the two germline ends. There are 14 residues in the CDR3. CDR1 and CDR2 (germline): KGHSH, LQKENI. CDR3 protein: CASSPAREYYGYTF. CDR3 in DNA: TGTGCCAGCTCACCAGCCAGGGAGTACTATGGCTACACCTTC.

The J gene is TRBJ2-7, the V gene TRBV19; 12 nucleotides agree with TRBD2. Germline lookup yields CDR1 LNHDA and CDR2 SQIVND (reference sequence). V lost 5 bases, J lost 5 bases, and 4 bases stayed unmatched. CDR3 size: 14 residues. The CDR3 bases are TGTGCCAGTAGTTATAGACTAGCGGGAGACGAGCAGTACTTC. Its translation: CASSYRLAGDEQYF.

This clone has just a few counts. V gene TRBV25-1 combines with J gene TRBJ1-2, with D possibly matching TRBD1 (6 bases). CDR3 length equals 14 residues. From germline, CDR1 is MGHDK and CDR2 SYGVNS. V dropped 5 bases and J dropped 7 bases, with 17 bases sitting between them. The CDR3 DNA reads as TGTGCCAGCAGTACCCCATCCAGGGGTCGTGGCTACACCTTC. Encoded protein: CASSTPSRGRGYTF.

This chain joins TRBV30 and TRBJ2-7, with TRBD1 matching over 8 bases. From germline, CDR1 is GTSNPN and CDR2 SVGIG (reference sequence). J gave up 6 bases and V 4 bases, and 8 bases lay outside the gene matches. The CDR3 consists of 13 residues. CDR3 amino acids: CAWTRDRWSEQYF. The CDR3 nucleotides read TGTGCCTGGACCCGGGACAGGTGGAGCGAGCAGTACTTC.

The chain has TRBV28 and TRBJ1-6; D gene unclear. CDR1 MDHEN and CDR2 SYDVKM come from the germline V gene. CDR3 length: 14 residues. Deletions cut 6 bases from V and 2 bases from J, with 8 bases between. CDR3 loop: CASRPGPYNSPLHF. CDR3 bases: TGTGCCAGCAGACCCGGGCCCTATAATTCACCCCTCCACTTT.

The chain carries TRBV30 and TRBJ1-5, with 8 bases that match TRBD1. Losses at the gene ends were 0 bases for V and 4 bases for J; bases not matched to a gene: 8. This CDR3 region has 16 residues. Germline V gene data show CDR1 as GTSNPN and CDR2 as SVGIG (reference sequence). The CDR3 reads CAWSVRDRRFNQPQHF. The DNA of the CDR3 is TGTGCCTGGAGTGTCCGGGACAGGCGTTTTAATCAGCCCCAGCATTTT.

A few counts support this clone. This chain links TRBV7-3 with TRBJ2-1; D may be TRBD2 (5 bases). CDR1 is SGHTA, CDR2 FQGTGA, per germline. Trimming took off 1 base at V and 6 bases at J, with 7 bases between the two ends. The CDR3 consists of 13 residues. CDR3 nucleotide sequence: TGTGCCAGCAGCTTAATGCGGGTCAATGAGCAGTTCTTC. This encodes CASSLMRVNEQFF.

The chain combines TRBV5-1 with TRBJ2-5; TRBD2 aligns across 13 bases. The CDR3 is 15 amino acids. Trimming cost V 3 bases and J 2 bases; bases outside gene matches: 1. Germline lookup yields CDR1 SGHRS and CDR2 YFSETQ. The CDR3 here is CASSSLAGGQETQYF. In DNA form, the CDR3 reads TGCGCCAGCAGCTCACTAGCGGGGGGGCAAGAGACCCAGTACTTC. Variable domain in full (rest from reference TRBV5-1 and TRBJ2-5): KAGVTQTPRYLIKTRGQQVTLSCSPISGHRSVSWYQQTPGQGLQFLFEYFSETQRNKGNFPGRFSGRQFSNSRSEMNVSTLELGDSALYLCASSSLAGGQETQYFGPGTRLLVL.

By sample fraction, this clone is medium-sized. The V and J genes are TRBV15 and TRBJ2-1; 11 nucleotides agree with TRBD2. CDR3 size: 15 residues. V shed 3 bases, J shed 7 bases, and the junction held 5 bases outside the gene matches. Germline V gene lookup returns CDR1 LNHNV and CDR2 YYDKDF (reference sequence). The CDR3 DNA reads as TGTGCCACCAGCAGGGGTAGCGGGGGGGCGAATGAGCAGTTCTTC. It encodes CATSRGSGGANEQFF.

By share of the sample, this clone is medium-sized. The chain links TRBV4-1 to TRBJ1-3; the D is unclear. The CDR3 runs to 18 residues. The V end lost 0 bases, the J end lost 0 bases, and 15 bases lay between the germline ends. CDR1 is MGHRA, CDR2 YSYEKL, per germline. This CDR3 reads CASSQDRRVGSSGNTIYF. CDR3 bases: TGCGCCAGCAGCCAAGATAGGAGAGTCGGCAGCTCTGGAAACACCATATATTTT.

This chain uses TRBV18 with TRBJ2-5, with D tentatively TRBD1 (6 bases). The V end lost 4 bases, the J end lost 7 bases, and 19 bases lay between the germline ends. From germline, CDR1 is KGHSH and CDR2 LQKENI. The CDR3 loop spans 15 amino acids. The CDR3 here is CASSQGDRKWGTQYF. The CDR3 DNA reads TGTGCCAGCTCACAGGGGGACCGCAAATGGGGGACCCAGTACTTC.

The chain joins TRBV18 to TRBJ2-3; D is unresolved. Germline values: CDR1 KGHSH, CDR2 LQKENI. V was shortened by 3 bases and J by 4 bases, with 5 bases between the two germline ends. The CDR3 consists of 12 residues. CDR3 amino acids: CASSPLADTQYF. CDR3 nucleotide sequence: TGTGCCAGCTCACCCTTAGCAGATACGCAGTATTTT.

J is TRBJ2-1 and V is TRBV18; D is perhaps TRBD1 (6 bases). Per germline, CDR1 KGHSH and CDR2 LQKENI. V was trimmed by 1 base and J by 5 bases, leaving 12 bases between them. This CDR3 region has 15 residues. The CDR3 DNA is TGTGCCAGCTCACCACAGTGGGGGCCAAACAATGAGCAGTTCTTC. Protein: CASSPQWGPNNEQFF.